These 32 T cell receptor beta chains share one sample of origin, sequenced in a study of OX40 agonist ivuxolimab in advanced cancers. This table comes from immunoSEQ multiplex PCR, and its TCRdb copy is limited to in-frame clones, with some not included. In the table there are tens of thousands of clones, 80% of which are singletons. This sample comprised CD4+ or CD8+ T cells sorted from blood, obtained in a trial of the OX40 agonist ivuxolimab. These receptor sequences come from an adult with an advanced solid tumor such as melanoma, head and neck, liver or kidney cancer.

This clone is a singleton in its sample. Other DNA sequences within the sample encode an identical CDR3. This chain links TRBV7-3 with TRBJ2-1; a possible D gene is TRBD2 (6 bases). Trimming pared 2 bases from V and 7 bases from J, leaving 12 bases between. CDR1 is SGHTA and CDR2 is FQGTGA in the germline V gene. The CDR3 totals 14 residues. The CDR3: CASSLAGLGNEQFF. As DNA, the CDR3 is TGTGCCAGCAGCTTAGCGGGATTAGGAAATGAGCAGTTCTTC.

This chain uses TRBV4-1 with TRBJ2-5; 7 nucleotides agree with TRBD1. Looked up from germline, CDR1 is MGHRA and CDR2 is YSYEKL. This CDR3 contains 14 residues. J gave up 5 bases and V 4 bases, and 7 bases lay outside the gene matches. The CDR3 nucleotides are TGCGCCAGCAGCCGGGCAGGGGGTGAGGAGACCCAGTACTTC. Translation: CASSRAGGEETQYF.

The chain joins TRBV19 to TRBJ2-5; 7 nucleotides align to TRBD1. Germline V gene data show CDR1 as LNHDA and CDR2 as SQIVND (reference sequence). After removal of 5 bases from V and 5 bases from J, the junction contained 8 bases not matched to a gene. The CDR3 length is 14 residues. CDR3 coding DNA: TGTGCCAGTAGTTGGCCAGGGGGTATCGAGACCCAGTACTTC. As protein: CASSWPGGIETQYF. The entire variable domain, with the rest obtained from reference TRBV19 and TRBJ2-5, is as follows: DGGITQSPKYLFRKEGQNVTLSCEQNLNHDAMYWYRQDPGQGLRLIYYSQIVNDFQKGDIAEGYSVSREKKESFPLTVTSAQKNPTAFYLCASSWPGGIETQYFGPGTRLLVL.

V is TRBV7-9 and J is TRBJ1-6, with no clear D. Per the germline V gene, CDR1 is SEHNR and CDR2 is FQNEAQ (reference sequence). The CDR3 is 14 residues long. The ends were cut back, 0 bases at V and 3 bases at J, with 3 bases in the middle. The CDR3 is CASSLAGYNSPLHF. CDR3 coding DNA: TGTGCCAGCAGCTTAGCAGGCTATAATTCACCCCTCCACTTT.

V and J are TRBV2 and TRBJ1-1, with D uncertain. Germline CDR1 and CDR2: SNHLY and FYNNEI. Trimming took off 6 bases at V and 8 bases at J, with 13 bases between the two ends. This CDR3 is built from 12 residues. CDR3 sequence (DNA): TGTGCCAGCAGGAAGGGAGCCGGCGAAGCTTTCTTT. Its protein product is CASRKGAGEAFF.

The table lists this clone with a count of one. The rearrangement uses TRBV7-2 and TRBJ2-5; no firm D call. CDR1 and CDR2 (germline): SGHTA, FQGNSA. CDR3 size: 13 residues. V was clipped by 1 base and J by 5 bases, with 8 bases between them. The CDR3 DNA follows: TGTGCCAGCAGCTTAGGGGGTGGGGAGACCCAGTACTTC. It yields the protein CASSLGGGETQYF. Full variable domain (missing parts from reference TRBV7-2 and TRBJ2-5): GAGVSQSPSNKVTEKGKDVELRCDPISGHTALYWYRQSLGQGLEFLIYFQGNSAPDKSGLPSDRFSAERTGGSVSTLTIQRTQQEDSAVYLCASSLGGGETQYFGPGTRLLVL.

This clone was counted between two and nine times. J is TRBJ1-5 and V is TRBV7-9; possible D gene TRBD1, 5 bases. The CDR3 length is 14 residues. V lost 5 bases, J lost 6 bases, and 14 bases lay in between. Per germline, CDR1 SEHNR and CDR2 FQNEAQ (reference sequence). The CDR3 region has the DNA TGTGCCAGCAGCCGGATGGGGCCCGGTCAGCCCCAGCATTTT. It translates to CASSRMGPGQPQHF.

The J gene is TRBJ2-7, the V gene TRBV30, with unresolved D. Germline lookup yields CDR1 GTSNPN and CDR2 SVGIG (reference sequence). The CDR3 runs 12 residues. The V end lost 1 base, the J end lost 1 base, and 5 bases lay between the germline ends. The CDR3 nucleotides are TGTGCCTGGAGTGACACTTCCTACGAGCAGTACTTC. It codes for CAWSDTSYEQYF.

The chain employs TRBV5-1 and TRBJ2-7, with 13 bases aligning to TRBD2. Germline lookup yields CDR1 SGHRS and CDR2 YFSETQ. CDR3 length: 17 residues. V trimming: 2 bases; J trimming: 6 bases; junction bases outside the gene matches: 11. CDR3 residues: CASSFLPGLAGVREQYF. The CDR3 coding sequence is TGCGCCAGCAGCTTCCTACCCGGACTAGCGGGAGTTCGCGAGCAGTACTTC.

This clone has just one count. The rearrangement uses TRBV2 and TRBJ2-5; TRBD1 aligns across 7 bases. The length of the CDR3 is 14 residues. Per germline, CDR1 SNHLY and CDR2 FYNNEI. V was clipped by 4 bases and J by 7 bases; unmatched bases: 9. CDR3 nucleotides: TGTGCCAGCAGTGTGGCAGGGGGTTTCGGGACCCAGTACTTC. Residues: CASSVAGGFGTQYF.

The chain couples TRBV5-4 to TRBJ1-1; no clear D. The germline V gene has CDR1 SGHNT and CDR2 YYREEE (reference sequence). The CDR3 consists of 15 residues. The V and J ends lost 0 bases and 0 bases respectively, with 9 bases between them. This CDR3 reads CASSLGASLNTEAFF. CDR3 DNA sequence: TGTGCCAGCAGCTTGGGAGCCAGCTTGAACACTGAAGCTTTCTTT.

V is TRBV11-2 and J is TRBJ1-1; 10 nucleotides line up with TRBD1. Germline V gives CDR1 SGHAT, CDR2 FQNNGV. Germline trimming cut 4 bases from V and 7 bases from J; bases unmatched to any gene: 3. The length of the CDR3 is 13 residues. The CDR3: CASSSGQGNEAFF. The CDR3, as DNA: TGTGCCAGCAGCTCGGGACAGGGGAATGAAGCTTTCTTT.

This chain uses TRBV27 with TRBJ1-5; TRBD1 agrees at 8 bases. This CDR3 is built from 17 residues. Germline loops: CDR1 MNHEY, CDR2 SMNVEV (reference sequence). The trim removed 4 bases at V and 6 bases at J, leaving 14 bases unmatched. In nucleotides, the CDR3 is TGTGCCAGCAGTTCCAGAATCCGACAGGGGACGTCTCAGCCCCAGCATTTT. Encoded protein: CASSSRIRQGTSQPQHF.

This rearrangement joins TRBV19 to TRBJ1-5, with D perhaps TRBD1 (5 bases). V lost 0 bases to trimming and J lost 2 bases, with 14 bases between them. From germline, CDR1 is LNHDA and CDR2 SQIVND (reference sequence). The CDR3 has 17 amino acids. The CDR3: CASSIDLWGDGNQPQHF. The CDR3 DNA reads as TGTGCCAGTAGTATAGACCTATGGGGCGATGGCAATCAGCCCCAGCATTTT.

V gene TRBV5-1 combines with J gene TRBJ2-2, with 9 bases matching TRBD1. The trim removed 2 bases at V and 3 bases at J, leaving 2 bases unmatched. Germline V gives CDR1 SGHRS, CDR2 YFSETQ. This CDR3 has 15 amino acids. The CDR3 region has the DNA TGCGCCAGCAGCTTACAGGGGGCGTACACCGGGGAGCTGTTTTTT. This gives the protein CASSLQGAYTGELFF.

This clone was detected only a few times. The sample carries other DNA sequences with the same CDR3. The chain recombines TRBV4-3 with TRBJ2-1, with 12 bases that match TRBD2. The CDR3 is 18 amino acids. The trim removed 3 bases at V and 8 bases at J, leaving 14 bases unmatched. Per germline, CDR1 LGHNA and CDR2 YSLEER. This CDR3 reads CASSQESSLAGGLDEQFF. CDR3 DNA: TGCGCCAGCAGCCAGGAAAGTTCACTAGCGGGAGGTCTGGATGAGCAGTTCTTC.

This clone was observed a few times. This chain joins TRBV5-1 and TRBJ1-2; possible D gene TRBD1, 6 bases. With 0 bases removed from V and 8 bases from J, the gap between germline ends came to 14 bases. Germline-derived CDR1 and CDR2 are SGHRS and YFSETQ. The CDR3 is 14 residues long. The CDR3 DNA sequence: TGCGCCAGCAGCTTGGCGGGCACTCAGGGGGGCTACACCTTC. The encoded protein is CASSLAGTQGGYTF.

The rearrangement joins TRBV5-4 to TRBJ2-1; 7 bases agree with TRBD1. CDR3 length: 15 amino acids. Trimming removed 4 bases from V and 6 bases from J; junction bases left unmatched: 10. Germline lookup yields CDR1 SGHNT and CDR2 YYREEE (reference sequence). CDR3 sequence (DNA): TGTGCCAGCAGCCTTGACCCACAGGGGAGCAATGAGCAGTTCTTC. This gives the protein CASSLDPQGSNEQFF.

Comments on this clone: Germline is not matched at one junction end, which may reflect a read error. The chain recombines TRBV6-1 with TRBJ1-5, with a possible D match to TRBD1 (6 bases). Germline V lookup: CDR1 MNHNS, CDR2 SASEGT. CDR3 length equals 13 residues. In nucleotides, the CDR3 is TGTGCCAGCAGTGAAGGGGGGCGTCAGCCTCAGCATTTT. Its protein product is CASSEGGRQPQHF.

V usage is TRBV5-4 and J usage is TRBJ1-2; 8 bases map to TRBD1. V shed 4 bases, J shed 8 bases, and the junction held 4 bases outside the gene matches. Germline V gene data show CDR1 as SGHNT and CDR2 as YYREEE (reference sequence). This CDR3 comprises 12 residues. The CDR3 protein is CASSLTGEGYTF. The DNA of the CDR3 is TGTGCCAGCAGCCTGACAGGGGAAGGCTACACCTTC.

CDR3 nucleotides: TGCGCCAGCAGCCGGACTAGTACGAATGAGCAGTTCTTC. This sequence encodes CASSRTSTNEQFF. The rearrangement links TRBV5-1 to TRBJ2-1; TRBD2 matches 7 bases. The germline V gene has CDR1 SGHRS and CDR2 YFSETQ. The trim removed 4 bases at V and 7 bases at J, leaving 5 bases unmatched. The CDR3 has 13 residues. The whole variable domain, filled in from reference TRBV5-1 and TRBJ2-1, reads KAGVTQTPRYLIKTRGQQVTLSCSPISGHRSVSWYQQTPGQGLQFLFEYFSETQRNKGNFPGRFSGRQFSNSRSEMNVSTLELGDSALYLCASSRTSTNEQFFGPGTRLTVL.

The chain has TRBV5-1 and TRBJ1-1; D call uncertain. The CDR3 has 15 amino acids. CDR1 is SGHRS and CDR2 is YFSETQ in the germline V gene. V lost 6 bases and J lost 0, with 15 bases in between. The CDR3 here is CASNVRPNLNTEAFF. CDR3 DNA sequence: TGCGCCAGCAATGTCAGGCCGAACTTGAACACTGAAGCTTTCTTT.

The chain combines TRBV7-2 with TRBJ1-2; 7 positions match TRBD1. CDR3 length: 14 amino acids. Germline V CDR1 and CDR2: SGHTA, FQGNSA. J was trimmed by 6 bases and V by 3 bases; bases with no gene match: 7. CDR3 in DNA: TGTGCCAGCAGCTTGACATCCGGGACAGATGGCTACACCTTC. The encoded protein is CASSLTSGTDGYTF. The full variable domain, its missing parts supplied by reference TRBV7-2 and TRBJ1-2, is GAGVSQSPSNKVTEKGKDVELRCDPISGHTALYWYRQSLGQGLEFLIYFQGNSAPDKSGLPSDRFSAERTGGSVSTLTIQRTQQEDSAVYLCASSLTSGTDGYTFGSGTRLTVV.

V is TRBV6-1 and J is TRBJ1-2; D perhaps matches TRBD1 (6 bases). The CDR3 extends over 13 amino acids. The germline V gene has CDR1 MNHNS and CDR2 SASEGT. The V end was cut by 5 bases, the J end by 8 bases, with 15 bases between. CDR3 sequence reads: CASSRQDLSGYTF. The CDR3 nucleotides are TGTGCCAGCAGTCGACAGGACCTCTCCGGCTACACCTTC.

The CDR3 nucleotides read TGTGCCAGCAGCTCCGGGACAGGGGAAACCGGGGAGCTGTTTTTT. Protein sequence: CASSSGTGETGELFF. This rearrangement joins TRBV5-4 to TRBJ2-2, with TRBD1 identical over 10 bases. With 3 bases clipped from V and 5 bases from J, the junction kept 4 bases outside the gene matches. CDR1 is SGHNT and CDR2 is YYREEE in the germline V gene (reference sequence). This CDR3 is 15 amino acids long.

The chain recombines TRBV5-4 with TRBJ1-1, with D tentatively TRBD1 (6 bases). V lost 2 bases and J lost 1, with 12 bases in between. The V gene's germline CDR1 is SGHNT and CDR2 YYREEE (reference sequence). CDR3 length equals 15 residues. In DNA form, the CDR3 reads TGTGCCAGCAGCTTTCCGGGACAAACGAACACTGAAGCTTTCTTT. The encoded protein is CASSFPGQTNTEAFF.

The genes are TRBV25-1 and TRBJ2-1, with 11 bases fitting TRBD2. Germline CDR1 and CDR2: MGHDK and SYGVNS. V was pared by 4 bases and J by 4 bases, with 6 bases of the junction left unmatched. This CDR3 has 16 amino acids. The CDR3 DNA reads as TGTGCCAGCAGTGCCCGGACTAGCGGGCGATACAATGAGCAGTTCTTC. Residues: CASSARTSGRYNEQFF.

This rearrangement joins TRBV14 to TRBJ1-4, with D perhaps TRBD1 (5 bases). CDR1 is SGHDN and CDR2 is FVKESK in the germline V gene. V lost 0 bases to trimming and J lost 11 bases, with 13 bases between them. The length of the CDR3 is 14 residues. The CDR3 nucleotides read TGTGCCAGCAGCCAAGACGGGGGTTGGCAGAAACTGTTTTTT. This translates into CASSQDGGWQKLFF.

The CDR3 nucleotides read TGCGCCAGCAGCTCGGGACCAGCGGATAACACCGGGGAGCTGTTTTTT. This codes for CASSSGPADNTGELFF. The rearrangement uses TRBV5-1 and TRBJ2-2; D is perhaps TRBD1 or TRBD2 (5 bases each). CDR3 length: 16 residues. Per germline, CDR1 SGHRS and CDR2 YFSETQ. Trimming took off 3 bases at V and 2 bases at J, with 14 bases between the two ends.

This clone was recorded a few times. The CDR3 nucleotides read TGCAGCGTGGGAGACAGGGTGTCCCAAGAGACCCAGTACTTC. Encoded protein: CSVGDRVSQETQYF. This chain joins TRBV29-1 and TRBJ2-5, with 7 positions matching TRBD1. From germline, CDR1 is SQVTM and CDR2 ANQGSEA. V trimming: 6 bases; J trimming: 1 base; junction bases outside the gene matches: 8. This CDR3 is built from 14 residues.

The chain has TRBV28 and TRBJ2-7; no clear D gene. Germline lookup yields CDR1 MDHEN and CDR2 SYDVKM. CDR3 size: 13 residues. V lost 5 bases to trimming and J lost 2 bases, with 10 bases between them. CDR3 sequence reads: CASSRQQTYEQYF. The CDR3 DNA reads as TGTGCCAGCAGTCGCCAGCAGACCTACGAGCAGTACTTC.

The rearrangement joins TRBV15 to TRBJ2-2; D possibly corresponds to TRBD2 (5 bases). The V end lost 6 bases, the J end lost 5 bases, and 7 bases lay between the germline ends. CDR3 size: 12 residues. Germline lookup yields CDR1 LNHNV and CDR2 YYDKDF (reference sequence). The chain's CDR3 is CATRRVTGELFF. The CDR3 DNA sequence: TGTGCCACCAGGAGGGTAACCGGGGAGCTGTTTTTT.